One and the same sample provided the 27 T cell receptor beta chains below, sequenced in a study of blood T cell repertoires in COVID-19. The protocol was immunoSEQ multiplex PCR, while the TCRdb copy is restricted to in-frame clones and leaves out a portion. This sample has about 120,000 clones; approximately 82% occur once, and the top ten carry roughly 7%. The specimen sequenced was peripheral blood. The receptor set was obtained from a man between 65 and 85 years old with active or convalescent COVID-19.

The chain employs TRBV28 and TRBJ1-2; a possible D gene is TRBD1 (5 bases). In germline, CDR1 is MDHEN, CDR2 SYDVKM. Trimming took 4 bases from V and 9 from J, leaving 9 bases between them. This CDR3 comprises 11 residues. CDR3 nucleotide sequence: TGTGCCAGCAGTTCAGGGATTAGCTACACCTTC. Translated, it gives CASSSGISYTF.

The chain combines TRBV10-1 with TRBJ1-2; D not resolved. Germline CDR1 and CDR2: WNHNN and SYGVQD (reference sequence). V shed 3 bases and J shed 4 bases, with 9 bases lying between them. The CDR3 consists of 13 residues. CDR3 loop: CASSDEGIYGYTF. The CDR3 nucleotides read TGCGCCAGCAGTGACGAGGGTATCTATGGCTACACCTTC.

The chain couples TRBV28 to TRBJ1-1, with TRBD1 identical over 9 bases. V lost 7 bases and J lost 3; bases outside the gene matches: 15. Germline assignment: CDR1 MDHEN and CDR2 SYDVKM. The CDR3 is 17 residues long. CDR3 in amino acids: CASIPRPGTGSHTEAFF. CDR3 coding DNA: TGTGCCAGCATCCCCCGTCCCGGGACAGGGTCGCACACTGAAGCTTTCTTT.

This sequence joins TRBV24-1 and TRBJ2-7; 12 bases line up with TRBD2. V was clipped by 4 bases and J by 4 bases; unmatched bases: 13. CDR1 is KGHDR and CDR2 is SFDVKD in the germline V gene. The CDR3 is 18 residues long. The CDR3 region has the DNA TGTGCCACCAGTGAAAATGGGACTAGCGGGTGGAGTGGGTACGAGCAGTACTTC. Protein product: CATSENGTSGWSGYEQYF.

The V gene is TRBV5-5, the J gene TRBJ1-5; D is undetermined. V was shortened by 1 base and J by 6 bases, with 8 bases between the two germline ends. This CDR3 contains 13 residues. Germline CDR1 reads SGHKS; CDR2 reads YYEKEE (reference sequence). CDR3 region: CASSLTDAQPQHF. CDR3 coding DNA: TGTGCCAGCAGCTTGACAGACGCTCAGCCCCAGCATTTT.

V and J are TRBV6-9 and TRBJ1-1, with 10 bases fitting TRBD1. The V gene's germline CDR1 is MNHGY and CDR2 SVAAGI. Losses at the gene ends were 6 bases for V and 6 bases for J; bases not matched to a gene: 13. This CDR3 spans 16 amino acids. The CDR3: CASRSRDRGLRAEAFF. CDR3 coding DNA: TGTGCCAGCAGGAGTAGAGACAGGGGGCTGAGGGCTGAAGCTTTCTTT.

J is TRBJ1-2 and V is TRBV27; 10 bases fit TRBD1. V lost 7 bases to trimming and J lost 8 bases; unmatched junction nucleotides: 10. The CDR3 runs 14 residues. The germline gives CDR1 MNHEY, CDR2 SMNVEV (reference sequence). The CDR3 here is CASTPRQGAGGYTF. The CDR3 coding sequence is TGTGCCAGCACCCCGAGACAGGGGGCTGGAGGCTACACCTTC.

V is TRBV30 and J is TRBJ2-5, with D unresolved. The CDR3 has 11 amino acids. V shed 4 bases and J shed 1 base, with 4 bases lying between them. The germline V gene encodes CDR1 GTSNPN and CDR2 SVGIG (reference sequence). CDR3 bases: TGTGCCTGGACCGGCCAAGAGACCCAGTACTTC. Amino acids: CAWTGQETQYF.

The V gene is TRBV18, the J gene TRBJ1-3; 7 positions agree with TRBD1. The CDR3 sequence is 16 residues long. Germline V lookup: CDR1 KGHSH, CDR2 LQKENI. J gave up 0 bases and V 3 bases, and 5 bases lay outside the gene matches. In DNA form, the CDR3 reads TGTGCCAGCTCACCGCTGGGACAGAACTCTGGAAACACCATATATTTT. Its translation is CASSPLGQNSGNTIYF.

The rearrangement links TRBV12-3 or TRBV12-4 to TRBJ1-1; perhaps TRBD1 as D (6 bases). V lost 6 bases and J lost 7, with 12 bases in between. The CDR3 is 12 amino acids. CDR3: CASRGTPLEAFF. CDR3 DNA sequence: TGTGCCAGCAGGGGGACACCTCTTGAAGCTTTCTTT.

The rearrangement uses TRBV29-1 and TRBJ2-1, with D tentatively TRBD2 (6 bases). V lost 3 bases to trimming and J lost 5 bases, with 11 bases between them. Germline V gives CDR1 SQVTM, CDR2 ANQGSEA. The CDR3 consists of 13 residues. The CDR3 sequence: CSVERLGNNEQFF. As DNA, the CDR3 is TGCAGCGTTGAGAGACTAGGGAACAATGAGCAGTTCTTC.

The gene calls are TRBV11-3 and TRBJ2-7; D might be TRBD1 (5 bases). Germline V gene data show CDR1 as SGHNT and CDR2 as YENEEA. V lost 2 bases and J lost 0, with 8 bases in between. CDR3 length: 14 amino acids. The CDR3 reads CASSLYRGSYEQYF. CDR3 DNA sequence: TGTGCCAGCAGCTTATATAGGGGCTCCTACGAGCAGTACTTC.

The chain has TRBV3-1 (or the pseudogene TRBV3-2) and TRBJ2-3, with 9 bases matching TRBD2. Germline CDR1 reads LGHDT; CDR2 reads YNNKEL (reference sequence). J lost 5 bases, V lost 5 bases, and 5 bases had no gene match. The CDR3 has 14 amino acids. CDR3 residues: CASSISGGRDTQYF. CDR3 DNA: TGTGCCAGCAGCATTAGCGGGGGCAGAGATACGCAGTATTTT.

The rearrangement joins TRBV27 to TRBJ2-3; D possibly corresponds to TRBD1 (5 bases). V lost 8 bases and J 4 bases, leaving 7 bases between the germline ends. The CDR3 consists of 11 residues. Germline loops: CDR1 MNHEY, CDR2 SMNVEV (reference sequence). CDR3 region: CASPGPDTQYF. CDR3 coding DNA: TGTGCCAGCCCAGGGCCAGATACGCAGTATTTT.

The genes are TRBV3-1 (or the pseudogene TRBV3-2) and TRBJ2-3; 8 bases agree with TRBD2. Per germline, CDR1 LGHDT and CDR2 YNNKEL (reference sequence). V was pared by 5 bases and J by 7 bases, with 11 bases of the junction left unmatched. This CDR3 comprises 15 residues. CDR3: CASSLISGSGNTQYF. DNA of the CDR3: TGTGCCAGCAGCTTGATAAGCGGGAGTGGTAATACGCAGTATTTT.

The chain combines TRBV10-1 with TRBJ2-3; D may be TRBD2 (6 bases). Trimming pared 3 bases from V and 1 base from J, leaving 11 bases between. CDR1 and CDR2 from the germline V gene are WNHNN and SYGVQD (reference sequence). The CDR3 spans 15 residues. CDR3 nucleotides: TGCGCCAGCAGTGAATGGGGGGTGCGCACAGATACGCAGTATTTT. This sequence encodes CASSEWGVRTDTQYF.

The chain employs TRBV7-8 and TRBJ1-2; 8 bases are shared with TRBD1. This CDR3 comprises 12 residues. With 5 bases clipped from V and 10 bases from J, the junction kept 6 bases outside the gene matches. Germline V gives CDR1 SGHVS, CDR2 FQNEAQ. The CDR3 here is CASSVGTGVYTF. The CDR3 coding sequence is TGTGCCAGCAGCGTAGGGACAGGCGTCTACACCTTC. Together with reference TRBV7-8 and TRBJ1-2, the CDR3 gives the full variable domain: GAGVSQSPRYKVAKRGQDVALRCDPISGHVSLFWYQQALGQGPEFLTYFQNEAQLDKSGLPSDRFFAERPEGSVSTLKIQRTQQEDSAVYLCASSVGTGVYTFGSGTRLTVV.

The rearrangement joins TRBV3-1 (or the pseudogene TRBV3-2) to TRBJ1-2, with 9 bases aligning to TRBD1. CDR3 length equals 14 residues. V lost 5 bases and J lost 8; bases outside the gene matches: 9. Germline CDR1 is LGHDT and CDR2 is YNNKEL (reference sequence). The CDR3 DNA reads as TGTGCCAGCAGCATTCGGGACAGGGCTTCCGGCTACACCTTC. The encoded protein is CASSIRDRASGYTF.

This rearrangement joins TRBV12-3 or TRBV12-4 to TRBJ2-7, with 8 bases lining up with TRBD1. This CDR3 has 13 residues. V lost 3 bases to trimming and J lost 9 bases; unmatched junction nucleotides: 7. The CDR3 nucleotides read TGTGCCAGCAGTTTTAGGGCAGGGGGCGCGCAGTACTTC. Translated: CASSFRAGGAQYF.

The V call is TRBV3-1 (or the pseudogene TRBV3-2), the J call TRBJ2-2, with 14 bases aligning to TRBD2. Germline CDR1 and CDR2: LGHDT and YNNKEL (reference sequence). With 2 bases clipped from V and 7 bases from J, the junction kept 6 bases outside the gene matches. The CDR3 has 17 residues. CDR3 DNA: TGTGCCAGCAGCCAACAGGGACTAGCGGGAGTCCGCGGGGAGCTGTTTTTT. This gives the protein CASSQQGLAGVRGELFF.

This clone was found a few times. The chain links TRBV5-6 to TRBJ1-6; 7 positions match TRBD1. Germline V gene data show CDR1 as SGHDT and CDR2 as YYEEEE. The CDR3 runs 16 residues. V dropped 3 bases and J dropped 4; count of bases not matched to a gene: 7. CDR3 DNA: TGTGCCAGCAGCTCGGGACAGAAGCTTTATAATTCACCCCTCCACTTT. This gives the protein CASSSGQKLYNSPLHF.

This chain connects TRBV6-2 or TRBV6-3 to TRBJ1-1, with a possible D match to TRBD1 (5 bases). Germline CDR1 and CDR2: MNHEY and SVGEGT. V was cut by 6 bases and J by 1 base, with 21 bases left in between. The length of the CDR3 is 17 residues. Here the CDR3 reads CASSPRGTGRKNTEAFF. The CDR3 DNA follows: TGTGCCAGCAGCCCCCGGGGGACGGGACGGAAGAACACTGAAGCTTTCTTT.

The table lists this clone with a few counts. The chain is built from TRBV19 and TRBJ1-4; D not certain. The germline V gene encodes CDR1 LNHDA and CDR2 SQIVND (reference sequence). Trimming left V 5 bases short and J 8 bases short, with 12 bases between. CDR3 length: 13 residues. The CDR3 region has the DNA TGTGCCAGTAGTCCCAGAGACACCGAAAAACTGTTTTTT. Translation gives CASSPRDTEKLFF.

The CDR3 sequence is CASSSAGTKNTEAFF. CDR3 sequence (DNA): TGTGCCAGCTCTAGTGCAGGGACAAAGAACACTGAAGCTTTCTTT. The chain couples TRBV7-3 to TRBJ1-1; a weak D match, TRBD1 (6 bases). V was trimmed by 8 bases and J by 1 base, leaving 17 bases between them. The CDR3 loop spans 15 amino acids. Per germline, CDR1 SGHTA and CDR2 FQGTGA.

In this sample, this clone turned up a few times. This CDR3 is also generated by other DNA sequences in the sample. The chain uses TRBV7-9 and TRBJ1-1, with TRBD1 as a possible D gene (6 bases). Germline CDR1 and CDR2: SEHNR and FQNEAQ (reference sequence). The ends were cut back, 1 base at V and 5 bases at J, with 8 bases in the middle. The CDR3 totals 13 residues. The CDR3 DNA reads TGTGCCAGCAGCTTAGTGCAGGGGACTGAAGCTTTCTTT. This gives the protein CASSLVQGTEAFF.

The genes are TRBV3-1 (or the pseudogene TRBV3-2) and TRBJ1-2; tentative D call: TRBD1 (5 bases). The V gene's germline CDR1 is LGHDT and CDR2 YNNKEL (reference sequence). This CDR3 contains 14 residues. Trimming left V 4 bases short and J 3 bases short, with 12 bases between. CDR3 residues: CASSLGGGDYGYTF. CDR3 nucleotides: TGTGCCAGCAGCCTTGGTGGGGGGGACTATGGCTACACCTTC.

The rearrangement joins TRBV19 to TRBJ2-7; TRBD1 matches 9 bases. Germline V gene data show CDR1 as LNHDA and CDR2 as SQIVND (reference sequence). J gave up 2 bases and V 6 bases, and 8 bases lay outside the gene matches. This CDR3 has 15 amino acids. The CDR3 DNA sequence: TGTGCCAGTAGAGCACCGGGACAGGGTACCTACGAGCAGTACTTC. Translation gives CASRAPGQGTYEQYF.